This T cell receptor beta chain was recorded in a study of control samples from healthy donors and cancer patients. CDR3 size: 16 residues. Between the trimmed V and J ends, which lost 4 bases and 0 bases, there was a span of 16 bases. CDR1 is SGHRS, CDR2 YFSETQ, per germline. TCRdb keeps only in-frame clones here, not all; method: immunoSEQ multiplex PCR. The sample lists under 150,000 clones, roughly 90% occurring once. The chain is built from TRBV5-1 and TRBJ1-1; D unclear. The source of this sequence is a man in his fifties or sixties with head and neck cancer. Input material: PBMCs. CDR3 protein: CASSPNPDPMNTEAFF. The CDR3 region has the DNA TGCGCCAGCAGCCCAAACCCGGACCCCATGAACACTGAAGCTTTCTTT.